The 26 T cell receptor beta chains reported below all come from one sample, sequenced in a study of cytomegalovirus exposure and HLA in healthy donors. Researchers ran the PCR with 60 Vbeta and 13 Jbeta primers. Clones were read by immunoSEQ multiplex PCR, and TCRdb kept only the in-frame ones, dropping some. The data contain some 170,000 clones, 60% to 75% of them singletons. Sequencing was carried out using PBMCs. The receptors originated from a woman aged 50 to 60 in good health and CMV-seropositive.

CDR3 in DNA: TGTGCCAGCAGCCTCCGGACAGGGCGTACTGAAGCTTTCTTT. Its protein is CASSLRTGRTEAFF. The V call is TRBV13, the J call TRBJ1-1, with 8 positions matching TRBD1. V was clipped by 5 bases and J by 5 bases; unmatched bases: 7. Looked up from germline, CDR1 is PRHDT and CDR2 is FYEKMQ (reference sequence). The CDR3 sequence is 14 residues long.

In this sample, this clone turned up a few times. The chain links TRBV20-1 to TRBJ1-1; D is unclear. This CDR3 contains 11 residues. Germline CDR1 and CDR2: DFQATT and SNEGSKA (reference sequence). CDR3 DNA sequence: TGCAGCCTACAGAAGAACACTGAAGCTTTCTTT. Protein sequence: CSLQKNTEAFF.

The chain recombines TRBV7-8 with TRBJ1-1; D is perhaps TRBD1 (5 bases). V shed 0 bases and J shed 7 bases, with 18 bases lying between them. Germline values: CDR1 SGHVS, CDR2 FQNEAQ. The CDR3 sequence is 16 residues long. CDR3 nucleotides: TGTGCCAGCAGCTTAGCGGTTGGAGTAAAACAGGTTGAAGCTTTCTTT. Translation: CASSLAVGVKQVEAFF.

V is TRBV5-5 and J is TRBJ2-5, with D possibly matching TRBD1 (5 bases). V lost 1 base, J lost 2 bases, and 12 bases lay in between. Germline V CDR1 and CDR2: SGHKS, YYEKEE (reference sequence). This CDR3 region has 15 residues. The CDR3 loop reads CASSLQAGWQETQYF. The CDR3 DNA reads as TGTGCCAGCAGCTTGCAAGCAGGGTGGCAAGAGACCCAGTACTTC.

The V and J genes are TRBV18 and TRBJ1-2, with 7 bases lining up with TRBD1. The V gene's germline CDR1 is KGHSH and CDR2 LQKENI. The J segment lost 8 bases and the V segment lost 2 bases, leaving 14 bases of the junction unmatched. The CDR3 extends over 16 amino acids. CDR3 residues: CASSPTPTGTEEGYTF. In DNA form, the CDR3 reads TGTGCCAGCTCACCAACACCTACAGGGACAGAAGAAGGCTACACCTTC. The variable domain in full, with the rest retrieved from reference TRBV18 and TRBJ1-2, is NAGVMQNPRHLVRRRGQEARLRCSPMKGHSHVYWYRQLPEEGLKFMVYLQKENIIDESGMPKERFSAEFPKEGPSILRIQQVVRGDSAAYFCASSPTPTGTEEGYTFGSGTRLTVV.

The gene calls are TRBV4-1 and TRBJ2-6; TRBD1 matches 9 bases. With V trimmed by 4 bases and J by 12 bases, 10 bases remained unmatched. The V gene's germline CDR1 is MGHRA and CDR2 YSYEKL. The CDR3 runs to 15 residues. This CDR3 is CASSLPGQGIAVLTF. CDR3 DNA sequence: TGCGCCAGCAGCCTACCGGGACAGGGCATAGCCGTCCTGACTTTC.

The chain employs TRBV5-6 and TRBJ2-1; tentatively, D is TRBD2 (7 bases). CDR1 is SGHDT, CDR2 YYEEEE, per germline. The CDR3 loop spans 16 amino acids. Trimming removed 3 bases from V and 4 bases from J, with 17 bases in between. The CDR3 bases are TGTGCCAGCAGCTGGGAGGGGACAAGGGTTTACAATGAGCAGTTCTTC. It specifies CASSWEGTRVYNEQFF.

V gene TRBV5-8 combines with J gene TRBJ1-1, with TRBD1 identical over 10 bases. This CDR3 comprises 14 residues. Per the germline V gene, CDR1 is SGHTS and CDR2 is YDEGEE. The V segment lost 3 bases and the J segment 3 bases; nucleotides outside the gene matches: 2. The CDR3 loop is CASSWDRGDTEAFF. The CDR3 DNA follows: TGTGCCAGCAGCTGGGACAGGGGAGACACTGAAGCTTTCTTT.

The chain couples TRBV15 to TRBJ2-3, with D possibly TRBD1 on 6 matching bases. The germline gives CDR1 LNHNV, CDR2 YYDKDF (reference sequence). CDR3 size: 18 residues. Trimming took off 0 bases at V and 1 base at J, with 17 bases between the two ends. The CDR3 DNA follows: TGTGCCACCAGCAGAGATGCCCCCGGACAGAGCCGCACAGATACGCAGTATTTT. Protein product: CATSRDAPGQSRTDTQYF.

This clone occurred once. The chain couples TRBV6-1 to TRBJ1-5; D perhaps matches TRBD1 (5 bases). Trimming stripped 1 base from V and 3 bases from J, with 10 bases between. The germline V gene encodes CDR1 MNHNS and CDR2 SASEGT. CDR3 length: 15 residues. The DNA for the CDR3 is TGTGCCAGCAGTGAAGGGTGGGACTTCAATCAGCCCCAGCATTTT. This translates into CASSEGWDFNQPQHF.

This chain uses TRBV9 with TRBJ1-5; D unclear. The germline V and J ends were trimmed by 0 bases and 6 bases, with 10 bases remaining between them. The CDR3 spans 14 residues. The germline gives CDR1 SGDLS, CDR2 YYNGEE. The chain's CDR3 is CASSVDPGSQPQHF. CDR3 bases: TGTGCCAGCAGCGTAGATCCGGGGAGTCAGCCCCAGCATTTT.

This clone was counted at least ten times. The J gene is TRBJ2-7, the V gene TRBV7-9, with TRBD1 matching over 11 bases. Trimming at V came to 4 bases and at J to 5 bases, leaving 7 bases not matched to a gene. Germline V gives CDR1 SEHNR, CDR2 FQNEAQ (reference sequence). The length of the CDR3 is 15 residues. The chain's CDR3 is CASSSRDRGENEQYF. The DNA of the CDR3 is TGTGCCAGCAGCTCCCGGGACAGGGGGGAGAACGAGCAGTACTTC.

This chain connects TRBV7-9 to TRBJ1-5; possible D gene TRBD1, 5 bases. This CDR3 spans 13 amino acids. Trimming removed 4 bases from V and 4 bases from J, with 8 bases in between. The germline gives CDR1 SEHNR, CDR2 FQNEAQ (reference sequence). CDR3 in DNA: TGTGCCAGCAGCTCTGGGGGGAATCAGCCCCAGCATTTT. This encodes CASSSGGNQPQHF.

This chain joins TRBV15 and TRBJ1-4, with D perhaps matching TRBD1 (6 bases). Per germline, CDR1 LNHNV and CDR2 YYDKDF (reference sequence). V dropped 3 bases and J dropped 7 bases, with 15 bases sitting between them. The CDR3 covers 15 residues. The CDR3, as DNA: TGTGCCACCAGCAGCGGGGGGCGAGGGTTTGAAAAACTGTTTTTT. Translated: CATSSGGRGFEKLFF.

The CDR3 loop is CASSLGDRDNQPQHF. As DNA, the CDR3 is TGTGCCAGCAGCTTGGGGGACAGAGACAATCAGCCCCAGCATTTT. V usage is TRBV5-8 and J usage is TRBJ1-5, with TRBD1 matching over 7 bases. Germline V gives CDR1 SGHTS, CDR2 YDEGEE. This CDR3 has 15 residues. Trimming took 0 bases from V and 3 from J; bases not matched to a gene: 3. Supplemented by reference TRBV5-8 and TRBJ1-5, the full variable domain reads EAGVTQSPTHLIKTRGQQATLRCSPISGHTSVYWYQQALGLGLQFLLWYDEGEERNRGNFPPRFSGRQFPNYSSELNVNALELEDSALYLCASSLGDRDNQPQHFGDGTRLSIL.

The chain uses TRBV27 and TRBJ1-2; TRBD1 matches 7 bases. CDR3 length: 14 amino acids. Germline assignment: CDR1 MNHEY and CDR2 SMNVEV (reference sequence). With V trimmed by 5 bases and J by 7 bases, 10 bases remained unmatched. DNA for the CDR3: TGTGCCAGCAGTCAATCCGGGACAGCTCGTGGCTACACCTTC. The encoded protein is CASSQSGTARGYTF.

The rearrangement joins TRBV9 to TRBJ1-2; 10 bases agree with TRBD1. Germline V gives CDR1 SGDLS, CDR2 YYNGEE. This CDR3 region has 16 residues. The ends lost 3 bases at V and 3 bases at J; junction bases unmatched: 8. The chain's CDR3 is CASSAQTGTGDYGYTF. Written as DNA, the CDR3 is TGTGCCAGCAGCGCCCAGACCGGGACAGGGGACTATGGCTACACCTTC. Using reference TRBV9 and TRBJ1-2 for the parts outside the CDR3, the full variable domain is DSGVTQTPKHLITATGQRVTLRCSPRSGDLSVYWYQQSLDQGLQFLIQYYNGEERAKGNILERFSAQQFPDLHSELNLSSLELGDSALYFCASSAQTGTGDYGYTFGSGTRLTVV.

The rearrangement joins TRBV12-5 to TRBJ2-2; TRBD2 is a possible D gene (6 bases). V was shortened by 0 bases and J by 6 bases, with 11 bases between the two germline ends. CDR1 is LGHNT, CDR2 FRNRAP, per germline. CDR3 length: 15 residues. The CDR3 sequence: CASGLVRGIAGELFF. CDR3 nucleotides: TGTGCTAGTGGTTTGGTTCGGGGGATAGCCGGGGAGCTGTTTTTT.

The chain is built from TRBV30 and TRBJ1-6; 8 bases are shared with TRBD1. CDR3 length: 18 amino acids. V lost 2 bases to trimming and J lost 3 bases; unmatched junction nucleotides: 12. Per the germline V gene, CDR1 is GTSNPN and CDR2 is SVGIG (reference sequence). The CDR3 DNA reads TGTGCCTGGAGTTTCCCGGACAGGGACCCATTCTATAATTCACCCCTCCACTTT. Translation gives CAWSFPDRDPFYNSPLHF.

The V and J genes are TRBV5-6 and TRBJ2-2; weak D call: TRBD1 (6 bases). Trimming shortened V by 4 bases and J by 0 bases, and 16 bases separated the two germline ends. The CDR3 runs to 17 residues. Germline lookup yields CDR1 SGHDT and CDR2 YYEEEE. The CDR3 nucleotides read TGTGCCAGCAGCCGAAGGGGGACATTAGCGAACACCGGGGAGCTGTTTTTT. Amino acid sequence: CASSRRGTLANTGELFF.

The chain links TRBV27 to TRBJ1-4, with TRBD1 matching 8 bases. Unmatched junction bases numbered 7, after V lost 4 bases and J lost 6 bases. Germline CDR1 MNHEY, CDR2 SMNVEV (reference sequence). This CDR3 region has 15 residues. Here the CDR3 reads CASSSLGTGDEKLFF. CDR3 coding DNA: TGTGCCAGCAGTTCCCTCGGGACAGGCGATGAAAAACTGTTTTTT. Full variable domain (missing parts from reference TRBV27 and TRBJ1-4): EAQVTQNPRYLITVTGKKLTVTCSQNMNHEYMSWYRQDPGLGLRQIYYSMNVEVTDKGDVPEGYKVSRKEKRNFPLILESPSPNQTSLYFCASSSLGTGDEKLFFGSGTQLSVL.

The chain joins TRBV15 to TRBJ2-5, with 8 bases fitting TRBD2. The last part of the DNA fits TRBJ2-7 better; the J call may be wrong. CDR1 and CDR2 from the germline V gene are LNHNV and YYDKDF (reference sequence). The CDR3 runs to 16 residues. The CDR3 nucleotides read TGTGCCACCAGCACCACGGCGCGGGGGGCCGTCCACGAGCAGTACTTC. Translated: CATSTTARGAVHEQYF.

V and J are TRBV27 and TRBJ2-6; 8 bases agree with TRBD2. CDR1 and CDR2 from the germline V gene are MNHEY and SMNVEV (reference sequence). There are 18 residues in the CDR3. Trimming took 6 bases from V and 1 from J; bases not matched to a gene: 11. This CDR3 reads CASSTPAGGGSGANVLTF. The CDR3 DNA reads TGTGCCAGCAGCACCCCCGCGGGGGGAGGATCTGGGGCCAACGTCCTGACTTTC.

This rearrangement joins TRBV5-1 to TRBJ2-1; TRBD2 matches at 13 bases. The CDR3 consists of 15 residues. The V gene end was trimmed by 4 bases and the J gene end by 4 bases; junction bases not matched to a gene: 2. Germline-derived CDR1 and CDR2 are SGHRS and YFSETQ. CDR3: CASSPGLAGYNEQFF. The CDR3 DNA sequence: TGCGCCAGCAGCCCGGGACTAGCGGGGTACAATGAGCAGTTCTTC.

This rearrangement joins TRBV19 to TRBJ1-2; the match to TRBD1 covers 7 bases. Germline CDR1 LNHDA, CDR2 SQIVND (reference sequence). The CDR3 is made up of 14 amino acids. The junction had 10 bases not matched to a gene; V was cut back by 10 bases and J by 2 bases. The CDR3 DNA is TGTGCCACTATGATGACAGGGCGGAACTATGGCTACACCTTC. Residues: CATMMTGRNYGYTF.

V gene TRBV2 combines with J gene TRBJ2-6, with 7 nucleotides matching TRBD1. V shed 7 bases, J shed 0 bases, and the junction held 3 bases outside the gene matches. This CDR3 region has 15 residues. The germline CDR1 and CDR2 sequences are SNHLY and FYNNEI. CDR3 residues: CASTQGDSGANVLTF. The CDR3 DNA reads TGTGCCAGCACGCAGGGGGACTCTGGGGCCAACGTCCTGACTTTC.